Each of the 32 T cell receptor beta chains below was sequenced from the same sample in a study of T cells after yellow fever vaccination. TCRdb analysed the 5' RACE reads with MiXCR anew, one entry per CDR3 protein. The sample yields 120,000 or so distinct CDR3 sequences, over 12% seen once. The sequencing here drew on CD8+ T cells sorted from PBMCs, taken 5 days after the yellow fever booster vaccination. The receptors were gathered from a man between 18 and 35 years old who received the YFV17D yellow fever vaccine.

This chain joins TRBV6-5 and TRBJ2-3; possibly TRBD1 or TRBD2 for D (5 bases each). The CDR3 runs to 15 residues. In germline, CDR1 is MNHEY, CDR2 SVGAGI. The V gene lost 1 base and the J gene lost 1 base, with 9 bases spanning the gap. The chain's CDR3 is CASSYFGGGTDTQYF. CDR3 DNA sequence: TGTGCCAGCAGTTACTTTGGGGGAGGCACAGATACGCAGTATTTT.

The CDR3 region has the DNA TGCAGCGTTGAAGGAAGCGGCCTCACAGATACGCAGTATTTT. It encodes CSVEGSGLTDTQYF. The V and J genes are TRBV29-1 and TRBJ2-3; D is perhaps TRBD2 (5 bases). V gave up 1 base and J gave up 2 bases, with 10 bases separating them. The CDR3 extends over 14 amino acids. The germline V gene has CDR1 SQVTM and CDR2 ANQGSEA.

The chain uses TRBV9 and TRBJ2-2; possible D gene TRBD1, 6 bases. Germline CDR1 SGDLS, CDR2 YYNGEE. The length of the CDR3 is 15 residues. Trimming cost V 4 bases and J 4 bases, with 14 bases left between them. The CDR3 loop reads CASSPDHRVTGELFF. CDR3 bases: TGTGCCAGCAGCCCCGACCACAGGGTCACCGGGGAGCTGTTTTTT.

This clonotype appeared a few times. J is TRBJ2-1 and V is TRBV27; 8 bases are shared with TRBD2. CDR3 size: 13 residues. Germline V lookup: CDR1 MNHEY, CDR2 SMNVEV (reference sequence). The V segment lost 8 bases and the J segment 6 bases; nucleotides outside the gene matches: 6. The CDR3 region has the DNA TGTGCCAGCGGCCCACTAGCGGCCAATGAGCAGTTCTTC. Translating gives CASGPLAANEQFF.

V is TRBV10-3 and J is TRBJ2-2; the match to TRBD2 covers 7 bases. Germline V gives CDR1 ENHRY, CDR2 SYGVKD. V lost 11 bases and J lost 0; bases outside the gene matches: 6. The CDR3 runs 14 residues. CDR3 residues: CALAAGSNTGELFF. CDR3 bases: TGTGCCCTAGCAGCGGGGTCGAACACCGGGGAGCTGTTTTTT.

This clonotype was seen repeatedly, ten times or more. DNA of the CDR3: TGCGCCAGCAGCTGGTACAGCGGGGCCAACGTCCTGACTTTC. This codes for CASSWYSGANVLTF. The chain uses TRBV5-1 and TRBJ2-6; no clear D gene. The CDR3 has 14 amino acids. V shed 3 bases and J shed 4 bases, with 8 bases lying between them. Germline CDR1 is SGHRS and CDR2 is YFSETQ.

The V and J genes are TRBV6-2 or TRBV6-3 and TRBJ1-5; TRBD1 aligns across 11 bases. Trimming at V came to 6 bases and at J to 7 bases, leaving 11 bases not matched to a gene. The germline gives CDR1 MNHEY, CDR2 SVGEGT. CDR3 length equals 16 residues. In nucleotides, the CDR3 is TGTGCCAGCAGCGACGTCGGGACAGGGGGTTGGCAGCCCCAGCATTTT. Translating gives CASSDVGTGGWQPQHF.

This clonotype was counted only a few times. For the CDR3, the DNA is TGTGCCAGCAGTTTAGCCCCTCGGGAAGGCTACACCTTC. Residues: CASSLAPREGYTF. This chain joins TRBV12-3 or TRBV12-4 and TRBJ1-2; D is uncertain. CDR3 length: 13 amino acids. V was cut by 0 bases and J by 8 bases, with 10 bases left in between.

Only a few counts were recorded for this clonotype. The rearrangement links TRBV3-1 to TRBJ1-1, with 9 bases that match TRBD1. After removal of 3 bases from V and 6 bases from J, the junction contained 5 bases not matched to a gene. The CDR3 sequence is 14 residues long. The germline CDR1 and CDR2 sequences are LGHDT and YNNKEL (reference sequence). This CDR3 reads CASSHRQGGAEAFF. The CDR3 DNA sequence: TGTGCCAGCAGCCACCGACAGGGGGGCGCTGAAGCTTTCTTT.

The chain joins TRBV30 to TRBJ2-7; D gene unclear. Trimming left V 8 bases short and J 5 bases short, with 16 bases between. Germline V gives CDR1 GTSNPN, CDR2 SVGIG (reference sequence). The CDR3 covers 12 residues. CDR3 loop: CALDLGFNEQYF. CDR3 DNA sequence: TGTGCCCTCGATCTGGGCTTCAACGAGCAGTACTTC.

This clonotype came up a few times. The rearrangement joins TRBV7-9 to TRBJ2-4; D gene unclear. Trimming removed 1 base at V and 8 bases at J, with 12 bases between. The CDR3 extends over 14 amino acids. Germline loops: CDR1 SEHNR, CDR2 FQNEAQ (reference sequence). CDR3 DNA sequence: TGTGCCAGCAGCTTAGAAGCCCGGAGATACATTCAGTACTTC. Protein sequence: CASSLEARRYIQYF.

V usage is TRBV12-3 or TRBV12-4 and J usage is TRBJ1-1; 8 bases align to TRBD1. The trim removed 8 bases at V and 1 base at J, leaving 3 bases unmatched. This CDR3 spans 13 amino acids. The CDR3: CASHTGGNTEAFF. In nucleotides, the CDR3 is TGTGCCAGCCATACAGGGGGGAACACTGAAGCTTTCTTT.

There are a few counts of this clonotype. The V call is TRBV29-1, the J call TRBJ1-1, with TRBD1 as a possible D gene (5 bases). With 7 bases removed from V and 1 base from J, the gap between germline ends came to 19 bases. The CDR3 spans 15 residues. CDR1 and CDR2 (germline): SQVTM, ANQGSEA. The DNA of the CDR3 is TGCAGCGCCGGAAGCCTAGGGGAACAGAACACTGAAGCTTTCTTT. Its translation is CSAGSLGEQNTEAFF. The full variable domain, rest sourced from reference TRBV29-1 and TRBJ1-1, is SAVISQKPSRDICQRGTSLTIQCQVDSQVTMMFWYRQQPGQSLTLIATANQGSEATYESGFVIDKFPISRPNLTFSTLTVSNMSPEDSSIYLCSAGSLGEQNTEAFFGQGTRLTVV.

This chain joins TRBV7-2 and TRBJ2-3; D remains unclear. This CDR3 is 13 amino acids long. Germline V gives CDR1 SGHTA, CDR2 FQGNSA. V lost 2 bases and J 4 bases, leaving 7 bases between the germline ends. CDR3 sequence reads: CASSLYPADTQYF. The CDR3 DNA is TGTGCCAGCAGCTTATACCCCGCAGATACGCAGTATTTT.

The table lists this clonotype with a few counts. The V and J genes are TRBV2 and TRBJ1-3, with D possibly matching TRBD1 (5 bases). The CDR3 is 15 residues long. V was cut by 7 bases and J by 0 bases, with 13 bases left in between. CDR1 and CDR2 from the germline V gene are SNHLY and FYNNEI. CDR3 DNA sequence: TGTGCCAGCATCCGGGACGGTAGCTCTGGAAACACCATATATTTT. Protein: CASIRDGSSGNTIYF.

The V gene is TRBV6-5, the J gene TRBJ2-7, with 11 bases matching TRBD1. The CDR3 loop spans 13 amino acids. Trimming took 4 bases from V and 5 from J; bases not matched to a gene: 1. CDR1 and CDR2 from the germline V gene are MNHEY and SVGAGI. This CDR3 is CASSSGQGDEQYF. CDR3 bases: TGTGCCAGCAGTTCGGGACAGGGGGACGAGCAGTACTTC.

This clonotype was recorded a few times. The chain combines TRBV29-1 with TRBJ1-1, with 8 bases lining up with TRBD1. The trim removed 7 bases at V and 4 bases at J, leaving 8 bases unmatched. CDR3 length equals 13 residues. Germline values: CDR1 SQVTM, CDR2 ANQGSEA. In DNA, the CDR3 is TGCAGCGCCCTGGACAGGGAGGTCACTGAAGCTTTCTTT. Protein product: CSALDREVTEAFF. Based on the CDR3 plus reference TRBV29-1 and TRBJ1-1, the full variable domain is SAVISQKPSRDICQRGTSLTIQCQVDSQVTMMFWYRQQPGQSLTLIATANQGSEATYESGFVIDKFPISRPNLTFSTLTVSNMSPEDSSIYLCSALDREVTEAFFGQGTRLTVV.

This clonotype was counted many times. The CDR3 loop is CASSSGHSSYEQYF. CDR3 DNA sequence: TGTGCCAGCAGTTCGGGACATTCTTCCTACGAGCAGTACTTC. The V and J genes are TRBV6-2 or TRBV6-3 and TRBJ2-7; a weak D match, TRBD1 (6 bases). The CDR3 is made up of 14 amino acids. Trimming shortened V by 4 bases and J by 1 base, and 11 bases separated the two germline ends. Per germline, CDR1 MNHEY and CDR2 SVGEGT.

DNA of the CDR3: TGTGCCAGCAGCGAGAAAGGGAATAATGAGCAGTTCTTC. Translation: CASSEKGNNEQFF. The chain carries TRBV7-9 and TRBJ2-1; D is undetermined. In germline, CDR1 is SEHNR, CDR2 FQNEAQ (reference sequence). The V end was cut by 5 bases, the J end by 7 bases, with 12 bases between. The CDR3 covers 13 residues.

This clonotype was recorded a few times. V and J are TRBV4-1 and TRBJ2-7, with 9 bases lining up with TRBD1. The germline CDR1 and CDR2 sequences are MGHRA and YSYEKL. The CDR3 loop spans 15 amino acids. With 1 base clipped from V and 3 bases from J, the junction kept 4 bases outside the gene matches. The CDR3 region has the DNA TGCGCCAGCAGCCAAGGACAGGGGGTTTTCTACGAGCAGTACTTC. Residues: CASSQGQGVFYEQYF.

V usage is TRBV29-1 and J usage is TRBJ1-2, with TRBD1 as a possible D gene (5 bases). The CDR3 extends over 11 amino acids. Germline CDR1 is SQVTM and CDR2 is ANQGSEA. The V end lost 4 bases, the J end lost 8 bases, and 11 bases lay between the germline ends. The CDR3 DNA reads TGCAGCGTTGTTGAGGGGAGCGGCTACACCTTC. It yields the protein CSVVEGSGYTF.

The V call is TRBV15, the J call TRBJ1-3; no reliable D call. The ends were cut back, 4 bases at V and 3 bases at J, with 19 bases in the middle. CDR3 size: 17 residues. Germline V gene data show CDR1 as LNHNV and CDR2 as YYDKDF (reference sequence). CDR3 sequence (DNA): TGTGCCACCAGCAACACCTTTATGCAGGCAGGTGGAAACACCATATATTTT. Translated: CATSNTFMQAGGNTIYF.

The chain has TRBV7-6 and TRBJ2-2, with D possibly matching TRBD1 (5 bases). The CDR3 consists of 15 residues. Germline-derived CDR1 and CDR2 are SGHVS and FNYEAQ. V dropped 3 bases and J dropped 1 base, with 9 bases sitting between them. The CDR3 DNA reads as TGTGCCAGCAGCTTTGGGGCAGAGAACACCGGGGAGCTGTTTTTT. This encodes CASSFGAENTGELFF.

The J gene is TRBJ1-2, the V gene TRBV4-1, with a weak D call TRBD1 (6 bases). Germline V lookup: CDR1 MGHRA, CDR2 YSYEKL. Between the trimmed V and J ends, which lost 0 bases and 8 bases, there was a span of 16 bases. The CDR3 contains 15 residues. In DNA, the CDR3 is TGCGCCAGCAGCCAAGATCGAGGGGGGAGTTGGGGCTACACCTTC. Protein: CASSQDRGGSWGYTF.

The chain has TRBV12-3 or TRBV12-4 and TRBJ1-5; 9 bases fit TRBD1. V lost 5 bases, J lost 5 bases, and 7 bases stayed unmatched. The CDR3 is made up of 15 amino acids. The CDR3 bases are TGTGCCAGCAGTATGGGGACAGGGAGGGATCAGCCCCAGCATTTT. Protein: CASSMGTGRDQPQHF.

This clonotype was counted a few times. The J gene is TRBJ2-7, the V gene TRBV13, with a weak D call TRBD1 (6 bases). Germline V gives CDR1 PRHDT, CDR2 FYEKMQ (reference sequence). This CDR3 comprises 14 residues. With 3 bases removed from V and 1 base from J, the gap between germline ends came to 10 bases. DNA of the CDR3: TGTGCCAGCAGCTTGGGACAAAGATCCTACGAGCAGTACTTC. As protein: CASSLGQRSYEQYF.

CDR3 in amino acids: CASRPDGGKETQYF. DNA of the CDR3: TGTGCCAGCAGGCCGGACGGGGGAAAAGAGACCCAGTACTTC. The rearrangement links TRBV6-2 or TRBV6-3 to TRBJ2-5; tentative D call: TRBD2 (6 bases). The V end was cut by 6 bases, the J end by 3 bases, with 14 bases between. Germline lookup yields CDR1 MNHEY and CDR2 SVGEGT. This CDR3 is 14 amino acids long.

This chain links TRBV4-1 with TRBJ2-2, with D maybe TRBD2 (5 bases). The CDR3 totals 14 residues. Germline values: CDR1 MGHRA, CDR2 YSYEKL. The V gene lost 4 bases and the J gene lost 7 bases, with 13 bases spanning the gap. The CDR3 loop reads CASSPRTHRGELFF. DNA of the CDR3: TGCGCCAGCAGCCCCCGGACTCACCGCGGGGAGCTGTTTTTT.

V and J are TRBV29-1 and TRBJ1-2; 7 nucleotides align to TRBD1. CDR1 and CDR2 from the germline V gene are SQVTM and ANQGSEA. The CDR3 loop spans 15 amino acids. V lost 5 bases to trimming and J lost 4 bases; unmatched junction nucleotides: 13. In DNA, the CDR3 is TGCAGCGTTCCCTTACCGGGACAGAGTCGCTATGGCTACACCTTC. It is translated as CSVPLPGQSRYGYTF.

This chain links TRBV29-1 with TRBJ2-7; tentatively, D is TRBD1 or TRBD2 (6 bases each). The CDR3 is 12 residues long. CDR1 is SQVTM and CDR2 is ANQGSEA in the germline V gene. V was pared by 7 bases and J by 0 bases, with 10 bases between. Here the CDR3 reads CSAQGLSYEQYV. CDR3 DNA sequence: TGCAGCGCACAGGGACTCTCCTACGAGCAGTACGTC.

This clonotype showed up just a few times. The V gene is TRBV4-1, the J gene TRBJ2-1; 9 bases align to TRBD2. The length of the CDR3 is 15 residues. Germline assignment: CDR1 MGHRA and CDR2 YSYEKL. V was clipped by 2 bases and J by 6 bases; unmatched bases: 5. The CDR3: CASSQLAGPGNEQFF. Here the CDR3 DNA reads TGCGCCAGCAGCCAACTAGCGGGGCCGGGCAATGAGCAGTTCTTC.

At least ten counts were recorded for this clonotype. The chain carries TRBV7-6 and TRBJ2-3, with D unresolved. The CDR3 is 12 amino acids. Germline lookup yields CDR1 SGHVS and CDR2 FNYEAQ. The ends were cut back, 6 bases at V and 2 bases at J, with 6 bases in the middle. CDR3: CASSQVTDTQYF. The DNA for the CDR3 is TGTGCCAGCAGTCAAGTCACAGATACGCAGTATTTT.